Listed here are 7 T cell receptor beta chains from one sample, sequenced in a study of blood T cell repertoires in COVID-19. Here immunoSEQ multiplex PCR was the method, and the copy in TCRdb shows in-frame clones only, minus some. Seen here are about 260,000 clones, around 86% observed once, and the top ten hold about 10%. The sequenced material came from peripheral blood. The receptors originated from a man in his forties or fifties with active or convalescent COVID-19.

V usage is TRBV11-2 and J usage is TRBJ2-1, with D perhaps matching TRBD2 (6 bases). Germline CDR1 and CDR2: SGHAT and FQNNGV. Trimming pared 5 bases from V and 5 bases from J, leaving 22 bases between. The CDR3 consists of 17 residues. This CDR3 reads CASSLTGSQGTNNEQFF. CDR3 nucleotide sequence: TGTGCCAGCAGCCTCACCGGGAGTCAGGGTACCAACAATGAGCAGTTCTTC.

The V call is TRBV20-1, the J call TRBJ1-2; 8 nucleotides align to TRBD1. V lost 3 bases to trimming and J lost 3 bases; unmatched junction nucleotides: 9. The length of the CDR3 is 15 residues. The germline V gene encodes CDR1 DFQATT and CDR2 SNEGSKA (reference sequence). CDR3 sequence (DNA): TGCAGTGCTAGTGGGACCAGGGGGCAGCACTATGGCTACACCTTC. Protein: CSASGTRGQHYGYTF.

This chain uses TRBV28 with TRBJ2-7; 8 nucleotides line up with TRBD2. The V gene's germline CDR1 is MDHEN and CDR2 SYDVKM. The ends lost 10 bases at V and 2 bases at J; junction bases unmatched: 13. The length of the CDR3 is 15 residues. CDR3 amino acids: CAIQTSREGTYEQYF. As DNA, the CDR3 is TGTGCCATACAGACTAGCCGGGAGGGGACCTACGAGCAGTACTTC.

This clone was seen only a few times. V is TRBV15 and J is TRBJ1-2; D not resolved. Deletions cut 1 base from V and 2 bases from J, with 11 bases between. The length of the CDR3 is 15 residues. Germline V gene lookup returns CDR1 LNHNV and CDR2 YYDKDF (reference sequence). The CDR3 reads CATSRGADANYGYTF. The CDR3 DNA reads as TGTGCCACCAGCAGAGGGGCAGACGCGAACTATGGCTACACCTTC.

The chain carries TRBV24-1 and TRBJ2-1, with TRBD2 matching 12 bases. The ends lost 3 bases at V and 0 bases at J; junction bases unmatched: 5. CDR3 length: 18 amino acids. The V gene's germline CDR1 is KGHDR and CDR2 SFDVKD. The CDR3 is CATSDPLAGGSSYNEQFF. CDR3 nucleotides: TGTGCCACCAGTGATCCCCTAGCGGGAGGGAGCTCCTACAATGAGCAGTTCTTC.

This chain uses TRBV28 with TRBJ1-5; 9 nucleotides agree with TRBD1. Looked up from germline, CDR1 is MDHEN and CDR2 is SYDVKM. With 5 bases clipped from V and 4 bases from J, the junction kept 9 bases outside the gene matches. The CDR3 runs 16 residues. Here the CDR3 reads CASSAFRDRVNQPQHF. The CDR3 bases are TGTGCCAGCAGTGCGTTCCGGGACAGGGTAAATCAGCCCCAGCATTTT.

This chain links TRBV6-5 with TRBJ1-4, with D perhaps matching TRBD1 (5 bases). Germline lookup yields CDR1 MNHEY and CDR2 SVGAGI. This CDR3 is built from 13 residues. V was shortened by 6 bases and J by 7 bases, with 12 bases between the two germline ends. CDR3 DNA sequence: TGTGCCAGCAGCAACAGGCGGGGTGAAAAACTGTTTTTT. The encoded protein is CASSNRRGEKLFF.